This TCR beta chain was documented in a study of blood T cell repertoires in COVID-19. About the study: Researchers got acute and convalescent COVID-19 samples from the United States, Italy and Spain. T cells, B-cell-depleted T cells, or PBMCs supplied cDNA or gDNA.

In the study's own analysis: Reference gene primer amplification gave estimated nucleated cell counts. Libraries were prepared by immunoSEQ multiplex PCR; TCRdb keeps only in-frame clonotypes and omits some of them. That table supplies the V and J calls and clone size; D and trimming were determined from the DNA. The sample has about 75,000 clones; 90% are singletons. J was trimmed by 6 bases and V by 0 bases; bases with no gene match: 4. Germline CDR1 is LNHDA and CDR2 is SQIVND (reference sequence). This CDR3 contains 17 residues. Source material: peripheral blood. This clonotype was obtained from a human donor in a cohort sampled during active COVID-19. The rearrangement uses TRBV19 and TRBJ2-2; 13 nucleotides agree with TRBD2. The CDR3 loop reads CASSIELAGGPSGELFF. The CDR3 nucleotides are TGTGCCAGTAGTATAGAACTAGCGGGGGGGCCTTCCGGGGAGCTGTTTTTT.